Presented here are 21 T cell receptor beta chains from one specimen sequenced in a study of response to subunit inactivated influenza vaccine. TCRdb re-called the RT-PCR reads with MiXCR, one entry per CDR3 protein. The repertoire holds hundreds of thousands of distinct CDR3 sequences, around 8% seen once, with 10% to 15% in the top ten. The sequencing here drew on PBMCs from blood, taken around 25 months after vaccination. These receptors all come from a man between 50 and 75 years old who received an inactivated influenza vaccine.

This clonotype has only a few counts. This sequence joins TRBV7-2 and TRBJ1-3; 7 nucleotides align to TRBD1. V lost 5 bases to trimming and J lost 0 bases; unmatched junction nucleotides: 7. Germline-derived CDR1 and CDR2 are SGHTA and FQGNSA. The length of the CDR3 is 16 residues. The CDR3 spells CASSIRQGHSGNTIYF. CDR3 in DNA: TGTGCCAGCAGCATAAGACAGGGCCACTCTGGAAACACCATATATTTT.

The V gene is TRBV7-2, the J gene TRBJ1-6; D possibly corresponds to TRBD1 (6 bases). With 5 bases removed from V and 6 bases from J, the gap between germline ends came to 14 bases. The germline CDR1 and CDR2 sequences are SGHTA and FQGNSA. The CDR3 contains 15 residues. This CDR3 reads CASSLIEDSNSPLHF. The CDR3 nucleotides are TGTGCCAGCAGCCTAATAGAGGACAGTAATTCACCCCTCCACTTT.

This chain links TRBV6-5 with TRBJ1-2; D not certain. The CDR3 loop spans 11 amino acids. Germline V gives CDR1 MNHEY, CDR2 SVGAGI. The V gene lost 2 bases and the J gene lost 7 bases, with 5 bases spanning the gap. The CDR3 loop is CASSYRGGYTF. The CDR3 coding sequence is TGTGCCAGCAGTTACCGAGGTGGCTACACCTTC.

This clonotype was seen at least ten times. V and J are TRBV20-1 and TRBJ2-1; 7 nucleotides agree with TRBD1. Germline-derived CDR1 and CDR2 are DFQATT and SNEGSKA (reference sequence). The CDR3 covers 15 residues. Losses at the gene ends were 3 bases for V and 2 bases for J; bases not matched to a gene: 7. The CDR3 here is CSARPHDRAYNEQFF. The CDR3 DNA reads as TGCAGTGCTAGGCCACATGACAGGGCCTACAATGAGCAGTTCTTC.

V and J are TRBV3-1 and TRBJ2-5, with D possibly matching TRBD1 (6 bases). Germline values: CDR1 LGHDT, CDR2 YNNKEL (reference sequence). The CDR3 spans 12 residues. V lost 4 bases and J 13 bases, leaving 16 bases between the germline ends. CDR3 nucleotides: TGTGCCAGCAGCCTACTACGACAGGTCGCGTACTTC. Residues: CASSLLRQVAYF.

This clonotype has more than one count but fewer than ten. The V gene is TRBV19, the J gene TRBJ2-1, with 11 bases lining up with TRBD2. Germline V lookup: CDR1 LNHDA, CDR2 SQIVND (reference sequence). V dropped 6 bases and J dropped 5; count of bases not matched to a gene: 6. The CDR3 is made up of 15 amino acids. The CDR3: CASRAGTSGNNEQFF. DNA for the CDR3: TGTGCCAGTAGGGCCGGGACTAGCGGAAACAATGAGCAGTTCTTC.

This sequence joins TRBV15 and TRBJ2-3; 10 nucleotides match TRBD2. Germline values: CDR1 LNHNV, CDR2 YYDKDF (reference sequence). Trimming took 5 bases from V and 0 from J; bases not matched to a gene: 5. The CDR3 sequence is 16 residues long. The CDR3: CATSSSGRASTDTQYF. In DNA, the CDR3 is TGTGCCACCAGCTCCAGCGGGAGGGCCAGCACAGATACGCAGTATTTT.

This clonotype was detected only a few times. The J gene is TRBJ2-2, the V gene TRBV20-1, with TRBD2 matching over 9 bases. After removal of 7 bases from V and 0 bases from J, the junction contained 6 bases not matched to a gene. This CDR3 has 15 amino acids. Per the germline V gene, CDR1 is DFQATT and CDR2 is SNEGSKA (reference sequence). CDR3 sequence (DNA): TGCAGTGTAAGCGGGAGGTTCGCGAACACCGGGGAGCTGTTTTTT. As protein: CSVSGRFANTGELFF.

The chain employs TRBV20-1 and TRBJ1-1; D not resolved. Germline CDR1 and CDR2: DFQATT and SNEGSKA (reference sequence). Between the trimmed V and J ends, which lost 6 bases and 0 bases, there was a span of 14 bases. The CDR3 spans 14 residues. This CDR3 is CSATRETVNTEAFF. CDR3 coding DNA: TGCAGTGCAACCCGGGAAACCGTGAACACTGAAGCTTTCTTT.

V is TRBV5-1 and J is TRBJ2-2; 12 positions match TRBD2. Germline assignment: CDR1 SGHRS and CDR2 YFSETQ. The CDR3 is 22 amino acids. After removal of 0 bases from V and 1 base from J, the junction contained 16 bases not matched to a gene. CDR3 amino acids: CASSLASLLAGGLSLNTGELFF. Written as DNA, the CDR3 is TGCGCCAGCAGCTTGGCCTCTCTTCTAGCGGGGGGGCTAAGCCTGAACACCGGGGAGCTGTTTTTT.

This clonotype has only a few counts. The rearrangement joins TRBV19 to TRBJ2-2; TRBD1 might be the D (6 bases). CDR1 is LNHDA, CDR2 SQIVND, per germline (reference sequence). The CDR3 is made up of 15 amino acids. Trimming took 7 bases from V and 7 from J, leaving 19 bases between them. CDR3 sequence: CASTIRGQGYGELFF. CDR3 nucleotides: TGTGCCAGTACTATCCGTGGGCAGGGGTACGGGGAGCTGTTTTTT.

This clonotype showed up many times. The chain has TRBV10-3 and TRBJ2-6; TRBD1 might be the D (5 bases). Per the germline V gene, CDR1 is ENHRY and CDR2 is SYGVKD. The CDR3 contains 18 residues. The ends were cut back, 2 bases at V and 0 bases at J, with 14 bases in the middle. The CDR3: CAISEPQGSNSGANVLTF. CDR3 DNA: TGTGCCATCAGTGAGCCCCAGGGATCTAACTCTGGGGCCAACGTCCTGACTTTC.

V gene TRBV15 combines with J gene TRBJ2-2; TRBD2 matches at 10 bases. CDR1 LNHNV and CDR2 YYDKDF come from the germline V gene (reference sequence). Trimming removed 2 bases from V and 7 bases from J; junction bases left unmatched: 10. The CDR3 is 17 amino acids. DNA for the CDR3: TGTGCCACCAGCAGATCACAAGCGGGAGGGCCGTTCGGGGAGCTGTTTTTT. This translates into CATSRSQAGGPFGELFF.

Many counts were recorded for this clonotype. The chain couples TRBV7-2 to TRBJ1-2; 7 bases align to TRBD1. Unmatched junction bases numbered 8, after V lost 6 bases and J lost 4 bases. Germline V lookup: CDR1 SGHTA, CDR2 FQGNSA. CDR3 length equals 14 residues. CDR3 sequence (DNA): TGTGCCAGCAGTTTTACAGGGGCCTCCTATGGCTACACCTTC. Translation: CASSFTGASYGYTF.

This sequence joins TRBV2 and TRBJ1-1; TRBD1 might be the D (5 bases). V lost 0 bases and J 8 bases, leaving 16 bases between the germline ends. Germline values: CDR1 SNHLY, CDR2 FYNNEI. The length of the CDR3 is 15 residues. CDR3 sequence reads: CASSEAQGSHSEAFF. CDR3 in DNA: TGTGCCAGCAGTGAAGCGCAGGGCAGCCACTCAGAAGCTTTCTTT.

This clonotype was detected only a few times. This chain uses TRBV10-3 with TRBJ2-2, with TRBD1 matching 8 bases. V lost 6 bases to trimming and J lost 0 bases; unmatched junction nucleotides: 6. The germline V gene encodes CDR1 ENHRY and CDR2 SYGVKD. This CDR3 is built from 16 residues. CDR3 bases: TGTGCCATCAGACAGACAGGGGATGCGAACACCGGGGAGCTGTTTTTT. Its translation: CAIRQTGDANTGELFF.

The V call is TRBV7-2, the J call TRBJ2-7; 7 nucleotides match TRBD2. Germline V gene data show CDR1 as SGHTA and CDR2 as FQGNSA. The J segment lost 2 bases and the V segment lost 4 bases, leaving 8 bases of the junction unmatched. The CDR3 runs to 15 residues. The CDR3 is CASSSGHGTTYEQYF. The CDR3 DNA is TGTGCCAGCAGCTCCGGGCACGGGACTACCTACGAGCAGTACTTC. The full variable domain, with the rest looked up from reference TRBV7-2 and TRBJ2-7, is GAGVSQSPSNKVTEKGKDVELRCDPISGHTALYWYRQSLGQGLEFLIYFQGNSAPDKSGLPSDRFSAERTGGSVSTLTIQRTQQEDSAVYLCASSSGHGTTYEQYFGPGTRLTVT.

The chain uses TRBV6-2 or TRBV6-3 and TRBJ1-4; no clear D. Trimming pared 8 bases from V and 11 bases from J, leaving 21 bases between. The CDR3 length is 14 residues. The germline gives CDR1 MNHEY, CDR2 SVGEGT. The CDR3 DNA follows: TGTGCCAGCGCACCGAGGAGGGCGCCGTGGAAACTGTTTTTT. This sequence encodes CASAPRRAPWKLFF.

This clonotype has just a few counts. This chain uses TRBV10-3 with TRBJ1-2; 8 bases agree with TRBD1. This CDR3 comprises 13 residues. The germline CDR1 and CDR2 sequences are ENHRY and SYGVKD. Trimming at V came to 6 bases and at J to 8 bases, leaving 8 bases not matched to a gene. This CDR3 reads CAISDRGRYGYTF. The CDR3 DNA is TGTGCCATCAGCGACAGGGGCCGGTACGGCTACACCTTC.

V and J are TRBV7-9 and TRBJ2-3; no definite D call. CDR1 is SEHNR, CDR2 FQNEAQ, per germline (reference sequence). V was cut by 2 bases and J by 2 bases, with 8 bases left in between. The CDR3 runs to 14 residues. The chain's CDR3 is CASSLSGPTDTQYF. CDR3 bases: TGTGCCAGCAGCTTATCTGGACCCACAGATACGCAGTATTTT.

Only a few counts were recorded for this clonotype. V gene TRBV20-1 combines with J gene TRBJ2-5, with 12 bases that match TRBD2. Germline assignment: CDR1 DFQATT and CDR2 SNEGSKA (reference sequence). V shed 6 bases and J 3 bases; nucleotides not matched to a gene: 5. The CDR3 is 14 residues long. The CDR3 DNA follows: TGCAGTGCGGGGAGACTAGCGGGAGAAGAGACCCAGTACTTC. Its protein is CSAGRLAGEETQYF.